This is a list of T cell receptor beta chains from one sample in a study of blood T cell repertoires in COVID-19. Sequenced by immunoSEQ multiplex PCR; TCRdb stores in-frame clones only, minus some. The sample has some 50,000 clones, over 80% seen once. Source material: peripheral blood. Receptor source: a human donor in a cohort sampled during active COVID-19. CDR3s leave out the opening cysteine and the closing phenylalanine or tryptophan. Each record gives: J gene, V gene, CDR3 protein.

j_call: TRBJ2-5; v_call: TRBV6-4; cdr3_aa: ASSVLPGETQY
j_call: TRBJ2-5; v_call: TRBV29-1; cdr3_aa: SVRPWSHGQETQY
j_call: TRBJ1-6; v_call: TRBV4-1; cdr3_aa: ASSRVLPPGRNNSPLH
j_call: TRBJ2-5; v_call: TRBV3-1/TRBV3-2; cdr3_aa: ASSHPGTGPETQY
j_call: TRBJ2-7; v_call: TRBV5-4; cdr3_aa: ASSTYRAGVYEQY
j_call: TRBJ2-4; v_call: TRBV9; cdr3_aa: ASSSTGTGMAKNIQY
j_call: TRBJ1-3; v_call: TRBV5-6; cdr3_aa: ASSHPGTGPGNTIY
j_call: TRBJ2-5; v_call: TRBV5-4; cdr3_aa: ASSHLLGRGLGETQY
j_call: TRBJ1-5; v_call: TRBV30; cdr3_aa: AWSVLEGQPQH
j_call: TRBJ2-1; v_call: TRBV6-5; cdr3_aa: ASRVTGSNEQF
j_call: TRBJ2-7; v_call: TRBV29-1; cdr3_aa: SVEGTSGAYEQY
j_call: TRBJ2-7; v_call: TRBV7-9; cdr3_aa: ASSSTGNIPYEQY
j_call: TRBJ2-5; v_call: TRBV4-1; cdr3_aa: ASSQQGIGRQETQY
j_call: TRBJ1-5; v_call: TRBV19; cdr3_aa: ASSSTGNQPQH
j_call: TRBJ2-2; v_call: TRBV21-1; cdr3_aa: ASSKSPGRGAGELF
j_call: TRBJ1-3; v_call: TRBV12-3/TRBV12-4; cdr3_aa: ASSYSGNTIY
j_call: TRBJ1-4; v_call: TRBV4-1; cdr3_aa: ASSQAPSEKLF
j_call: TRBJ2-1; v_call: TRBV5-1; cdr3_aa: ASSPRSYETGSSYNEQF
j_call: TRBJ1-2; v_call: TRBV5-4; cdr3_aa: ASSLLGANYGYT
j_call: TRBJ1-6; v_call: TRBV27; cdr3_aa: ASSAGLASRGSPLH
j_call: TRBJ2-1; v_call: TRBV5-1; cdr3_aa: ASSFNGEGYNEQF
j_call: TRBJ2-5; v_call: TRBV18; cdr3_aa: ASSPVGLRETQY
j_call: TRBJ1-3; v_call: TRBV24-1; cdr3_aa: ATSDPNSGNTIY